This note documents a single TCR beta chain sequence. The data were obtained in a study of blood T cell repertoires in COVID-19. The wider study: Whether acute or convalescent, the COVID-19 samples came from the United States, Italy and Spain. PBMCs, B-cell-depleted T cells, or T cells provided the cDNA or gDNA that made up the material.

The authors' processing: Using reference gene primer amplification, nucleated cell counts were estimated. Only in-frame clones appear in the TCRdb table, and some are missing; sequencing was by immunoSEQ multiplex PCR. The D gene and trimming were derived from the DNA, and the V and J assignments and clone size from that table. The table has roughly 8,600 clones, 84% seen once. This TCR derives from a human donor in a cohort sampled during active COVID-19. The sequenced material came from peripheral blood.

The CDR3 nucleotides are TGTGCCAGCAGCTTATTGGTCGGCTATGGCTACACCTTC. This encodes CASSLLVGYGYTF. The chain carries TRBV7-9 and TRBJ1-2; D is undetermined. V lost 2 bases, J lost 4 bases, and 8 bases lay in between. The CDR3 length is 13 residues. The V gene's germline CDR1 is SEHNR and CDR2 FQNEAQ (reference sequence).